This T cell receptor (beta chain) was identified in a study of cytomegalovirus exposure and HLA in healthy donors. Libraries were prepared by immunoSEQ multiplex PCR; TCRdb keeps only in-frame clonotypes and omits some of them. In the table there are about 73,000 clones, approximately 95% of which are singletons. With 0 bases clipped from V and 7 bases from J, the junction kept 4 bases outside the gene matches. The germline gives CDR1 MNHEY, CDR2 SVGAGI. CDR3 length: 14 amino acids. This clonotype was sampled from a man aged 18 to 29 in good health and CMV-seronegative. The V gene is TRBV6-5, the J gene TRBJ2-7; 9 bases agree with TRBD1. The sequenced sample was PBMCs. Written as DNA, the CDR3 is TGTGCCAGCAGTTACTCACAGGGGGCACGTGAGCAGTACTTC. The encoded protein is CASSYSQGAREQYF.